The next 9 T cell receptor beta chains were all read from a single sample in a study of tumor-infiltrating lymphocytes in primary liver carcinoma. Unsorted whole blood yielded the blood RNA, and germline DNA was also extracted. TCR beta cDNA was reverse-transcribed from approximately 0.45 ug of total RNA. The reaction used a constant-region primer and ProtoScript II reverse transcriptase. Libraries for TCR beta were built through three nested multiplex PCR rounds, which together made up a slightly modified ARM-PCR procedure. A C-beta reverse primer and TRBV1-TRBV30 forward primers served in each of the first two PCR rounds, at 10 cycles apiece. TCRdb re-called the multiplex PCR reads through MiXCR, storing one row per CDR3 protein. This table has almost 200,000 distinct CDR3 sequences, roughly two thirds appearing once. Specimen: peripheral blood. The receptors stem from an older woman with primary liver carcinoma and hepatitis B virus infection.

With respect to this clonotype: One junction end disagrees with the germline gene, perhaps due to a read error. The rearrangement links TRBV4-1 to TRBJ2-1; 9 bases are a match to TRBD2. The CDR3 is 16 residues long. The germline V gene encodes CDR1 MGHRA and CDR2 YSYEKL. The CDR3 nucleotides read TGCACCAGCAGCCGGGGACTAGCCAACCCCTACAATGAGCAGTTCTTC. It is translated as CTSSRGLANPYNEQFF.

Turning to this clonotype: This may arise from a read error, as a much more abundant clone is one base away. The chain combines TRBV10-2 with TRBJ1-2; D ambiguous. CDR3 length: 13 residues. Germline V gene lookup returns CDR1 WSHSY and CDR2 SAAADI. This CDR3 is CVSSESSGFGYTF. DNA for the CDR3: TGCGTCAGCAGTGAGTCGTCAGGTTTCGGCTACACCTTC.

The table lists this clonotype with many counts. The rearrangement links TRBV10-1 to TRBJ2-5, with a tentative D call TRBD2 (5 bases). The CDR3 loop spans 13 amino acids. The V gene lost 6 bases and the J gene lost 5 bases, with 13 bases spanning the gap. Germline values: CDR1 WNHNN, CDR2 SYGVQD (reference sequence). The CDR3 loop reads CASSATGVETQYF. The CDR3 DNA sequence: TGCGCCAGCAGCGCGACCGGGGTTGAGACCCAGTACTTC.

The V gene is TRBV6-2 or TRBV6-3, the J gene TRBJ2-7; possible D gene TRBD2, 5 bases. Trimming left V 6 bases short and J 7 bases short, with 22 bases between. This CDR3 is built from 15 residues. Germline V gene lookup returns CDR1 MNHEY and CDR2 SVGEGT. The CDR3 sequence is CASRKRRGPSGEQYF. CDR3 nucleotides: TGTGCCAGCAGGAAACGGCGAGGACCCTCGGGGGAGCAGTACTTC.

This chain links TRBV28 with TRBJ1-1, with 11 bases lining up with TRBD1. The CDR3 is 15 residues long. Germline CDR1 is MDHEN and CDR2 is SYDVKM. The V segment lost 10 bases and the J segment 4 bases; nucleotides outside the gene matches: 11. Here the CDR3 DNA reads TGTGCCAACAGCACCGGTGGACAGGGGGCCACTGAAGCTTTCTTT. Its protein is CANSTGGQGATEAFF.

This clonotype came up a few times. CDR3 protein: CASSLKGENYEQYF. Written as DNA, the CDR3 is TGTGCCAGCAGCTTAAAGGGGGAAAACTACGAGCAGTACTTC. The rearrangement uses TRBV11-2 and TRBJ2-7; a possible D gene is TRBD1 (6 bases). Germline assignment: CDR1 SGHAT and CDR2 FQNNGV. The V end lost 2 bases, the J end lost 3 bases, and 11 bases lay between the germline ends. This CDR3 is 14 amino acids long.

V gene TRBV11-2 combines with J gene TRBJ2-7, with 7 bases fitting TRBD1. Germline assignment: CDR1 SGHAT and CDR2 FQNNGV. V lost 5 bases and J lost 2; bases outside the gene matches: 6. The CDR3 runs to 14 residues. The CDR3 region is CASSLWDSPYEQYF. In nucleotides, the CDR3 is TGTGCCAGCAGCCTGTGGGACAGCCCCTACGAGCAGTACTTC.

In DNA, the CDR3 is TGTGCCAGCAGATCGACTAGCGGGAGTGCCCTTCCCTTCAATGAGCAGTTCTTC. Translating gives CASRSTSGSALPFNEQFF. This chain connects TRBV6-1 to TRBJ2-1, with 12 positions matching TRBD2. Germline assignment: CDR1 MNHNS and CDR2 SASEGT. Trimming took 6 bases from V and 6 from J; bases not matched to a gene: 15. The CDR3 totals 18 residues.

CDR3 region: CASSMGSWVQETQYF. As DNA, the CDR3 is TGTGCCAGTAGTATGGGATCATGGGTTCAAGAGACCCAGTACTTC. The gene calls are TRBV19 and TRBJ2-5; D is unclear. The CDR3 runs to 15 residues. Trimming took off 3 bases at V and 2 bases at J, with 13 bases between the two ends. Germline V lookup: CDR1 LNHDA, CDR2 SQIVND (reference sequence).